Below are 26 T cell receptor beta chains sequenced from a single sample in a study of T-cell reconstitution after alpha-beta-depleted transplantation in children. The authors prepared the TCRbeta library with unique molecular identifiers. TCRdb re-called the PCR reads with MiXCR, one entry per CDR3 protein. This sample carries about 1,000,000 distinct CDR3 sequences, 25% to 35% of them seen once, and the ten largest clones take about 28%. The sample was PBMCs, mostly from graft donor cells, taken 360 days after TCRalphabeta/CD19-depleted stem cell transplant. The receptors shown here come from a boy under three years old who had a stem cell transplant for SCID, so the T cells may come from the graft donor.

The chain has TRBV10-3 and TRBJ2-7; 7 nucleotides match TRBD2. CDR1 ENHRY and CDR2 SYGVKD come from the germline V gene. CDR3 length: 12 amino acids. V lost 8 bases to trimming and J lost 3 bases; unmatched junction nucleotides: 4. The CDR3 protein is CAIGGGGYEQYF. The CDR3 nucleotides read TGTGCCATCGGCGGGGGAGGCTACGAGCAGTACTTC.

This clonotype has more than one count but fewer than ten. This chain joins TRBV20-1 and TRBJ2-1, with 16 bases that match TRBD2. Germline CDR1 reads DFQATT; CDR2 reads SNEGSKA (reference sequence). This CDR3 region has 16 residues. V shed 0 bases and J 8 bases; nucleotides not matched to a gene: 4. CDR3 sequence: CSARDWGTSGGDEQFF. The CDR3 coding sequence is TGCAGTGCTAGAGATTGGGGGACTAGCGGGGGGGATGAGCAGTTCTTC.

The rearrangement joins TRBV3-1 to TRBJ1-1, with D hard to call. CDR1 is LGHDT, CDR2 YNNKEL, per germline (reference sequence). The CDR3 is 17 residues long. The V and J ends lost 1 base and 0 bases respectively, with 15 bases between them. This CDR3 is CASSQVYRQAMNTEAFF. In nucleotides, the CDR3 is TGTGCCAGCAGCCAAGTATACCGACAAGCCATGAACACTGAAGCTTTCTTT.

In this sample, this clonotype turned up a few times. The V gene is TRBV7-8, the J gene TRBJ2-7; TRBD2 matches 8 bases. Looked up from germline, CDR1 is SGHVS and CDR2 is FQNEAQ. This CDR3 contains 13 residues. V shed 5 bases, J shed 13 bases, and the junction held 13 bases outside the gene matches. The CDR3 sequence is CASSNGGGWLSYF. The CDR3 DNA follows: TGTGCCAGCAGCAACGGGGGGGGGTGGCTTTCTTACTTC.

The chain has TRBV20-1 and TRBJ1-5; TRBD1 might be the D (5 bases). Germline V lookup: CDR1 DFQATT, CDR2 SNEGSKA (reference sequence). The CDR3 consists of 16 residues. Trimming removed 1 base from V and 5 bases from J, with 18 bases in between. The CDR3: CSARVSPDSIYQPQHF. CDR3 sequence (DNA): TGCAGTGCTAGAGTTTCACCAGACAGTATTTATCAGCCCCAGCATTTT.

The chain uses TRBV20-1 and TRBJ1-4; D might be TRBD1 (5 bases). The CDR3 is 18 amino acids. V shed 1 base and J shed 0 bases, with 18 bases lying between them. The germline V gene encodes CDR1 DFQATT and CDR2 SNEGSKA (reference sequence). CDR3 in amino acids: CSARVGGRGLATNEKLFF. In DNA, the CDR3 is TGCAGTGCTAGAGTTGGCGGGAGGGGCCTTGCAACTAATGAAAAACTGTTTTTT.

The chain carries TRBV6-1 and TRBJ2-1; 8 bases fit TRBD2. The ends lost 6 bases at V and 0 bases at J; junction bases unmatched: 4. This CDR3 region has 15 residues. Germline V lookup: CDR1 MNHNS, CDR2 SASEGT. CDR3 sequence: CASRQLAVSYNEQFF. CDR3 DNA: TGTGCCAGCAGGCAACTAGCGGTCTCCTACAATGAGCAGTTCTTC.

The V call is TRBV2, the J call TRBJ2-7; 7 bases match TRBD1. CDR1 and CDR2 from the germline V gene are SNHLY and FYNNEI. The CDR3 covers 13 residues. Germline trimming cut 7 bases from V and 4 bases from J; bases unmatched to any gene: 7. CDR3 residues: CASKAGGVYEQYF. CDR3 coding DNA: TGTGCCAGCAAGGCAGGGGGTGTATACGAGCAGTACTTC.

The chain recombines TRBV3-1 with TRBJ2-7, with 8 nucleotides matching TRBD2. The CDR3 spans 13 residues. CDR1 and CDR2 (germline): LGHDT, YNNKEL (reference sequence). V trimming: 3 bases; J trimming: 3 bases; junction bases outside the gene matches: 1. The CDR3 coding sequence is TGTGCCAGCAGCCACGCGGGGGGCTACGAGCAGTACTTC. Protein sequence: CASSHAGGYEQYF.

This clonotype turned up a few times. The V call is TRBV28, the J call TRBJ1-5; no firm D call. The germline V gene encodes CDR1 MDHEN and CDR2 SYDVKM. CDR3 length: 11 amino acids. Trimming stripped 0 bases from V and 13 bases from J, with 7 bases between. The CDR3 loop reads CASSLWRAQHF. CDR3 nucleotides: TGTGCCAGCAGTTTATGGCGGGCTCAGCATTTT.

The chain recombines TRBV2 with TRBJ2-1; D might be TRBD2 (6 bases). Germline loops: CDR1 SNHLY, CDR2 FYNNEI. The CDR3 runs 16 residues. Trimming took 7 bases from V and 2 from J, leaving 18 bases between them. Here the CDR3 DNA reads TGTGCCAGCACCCGAGGCGGGACGGCCACCTACAATGAGCAGTTCTTC. It codes for CASTRGGTATYNEQFF.

The chain couples TRBV4-2 to TRBJ2-3; no firm D call. Germline loops: CDR1 LGHNA, CDR2 YNFKEQ. The CDR3 runs to 12 residues. Deletions cut 5 bases from V and 11 bases from J, with 14 bases between. CDR3 DNA sequence: TGTGCCAGCAGCAAGGTCCAGAGAAGGCAGTATTTT. Its translation: CASSKVQRRQYF.

This rearrangement joins TRBV2 to TRBJ2-7; TRBD2 might be the D (6 bases). V was shortened by 7 bases and J by 1 base, with 14 bases between the two germline ends. The V gene's germline CDR1 is SNHLY and CDR2 FYNNEI. The CDR3 extends over 14 amino acids. The CDR3 DNA is TGTGCCAGCACCAGGGACTTACCTTCCTACGAGCAGTACTTC. Encoded protein: CASTRDLPSYEQYF.

This clonotype was seen a few times. This rearrangement joins TRBV3-1 to TRBJ2-3; tentative D call: TRBD1 (5 bases). Germline V gives CDR1 LGHDT, CDR2 YNNKEL (reference sequence). V dropped 1 base and J dropped 5 bases, with 16 bases sitting between them. The CDR3 is 16 residues long. CDR3 bases: TGTGCCAGCAGCCAAGGGACCCTCGCAACAGGAGATACGCAGTATTTT. Amino acids: CASSQGTLATGDTQYF.

The sample holds a few counts of this clonotype. V gene TRBV12-3 or TRBV12-4 combines with J gene TRBJ1-1; TRBD1 matches at 8 bases. The CDR3 length is 14 residues. Trimming took 6 bases from V and 1 from J; bases not matched to a gene: 4. The CDR3 spells CASSVRGPNTEAFF. CDR3 nucleotide sequence: TGTGCCAGCAGCGTCAGGGGGCCGAACACTGAAGCTTTCTTT.

This clonotype appeared a few times. The chain carries TRBV6-5 and TRBJ1-5, with 7 nucleotides matching TRBD1. V was clipped by 0 bases and J by 1 base; unmatched bases: 9. Germline loops: CDR1 MNHEY, CDR2 SVGAGI. CDR3 size: 18 residues. The CDR3 DNA reads as TGTGCCAGCAGTTACTCGTACAGGGGAGGGAACAGCAATCAGCCCCAGCATTTT. This translates into CASSYSYRGGNSNQPQHF.

The V gene is TRBV28, the J gene TRBJ2-5; weak D call: TRBD2 (6 bases). Trimming removed 6 bases from V and 2 bases from J, with 10 bases in between. The CDR3 contains 13 residues. CDR1 and CDR2 (germline): MDHEN, SYDVKM. The CDR3 coding sequence is TGTGCCAGCAGGAAGCGGGTTCAAGAGACCCAGTACTTC. This translates into CASRKRVQETQYF.

The chain couples TRBV5-5 to TRBJ1-6; TRBD1 agrees at 7 bases. This CDR3 is built from 15 residues. J gave up 7 bases and V 4 bases, and 8 bases lay outside the gene matches. The germline gives CDR1 SGHKS, CDR2 YYEKEE (reference sequence). Written as DNA, the CDR3 is TGTGCCAGCAGCGTGACAGGGCGAGGGAATTCACCCCTCCACTTT. Translation: CASSVTGRGNSPLHF.

The rearrangement links TRBV2 to TRBJ2-1; the D gene is possibly TRBD2 (6 bases). This CDR3 has 16 amino acids. Germline V CDR1 and CDR2: SNHLY, FYNNEI. V shed 5 bases and J shed 3 bases, with 17 bases lying between them. For the CDR3, the DNA is TGTGCCAGCAGTCTTCACGGGGGACTTAACTACAATGAGCAGTTCTTC. This translates into CASSLHGGLNYNEQFF.

This clonotype was counted a few times. The genes are TRBV12-3 or TRBV12-4 and TRBJ2-4; D might be TRBD1 (6 bases). The CDR3 runs to 14 residues. The V and J ends lost 7 bases and 1 base respectively, with 11 bases between them. CDR3 protein: CASTSGQAKNIQYF. CDR3 nucleotide sequence: TGTGCCAGCACGTCTGGACAGGCCAAAAACATTCAGTACTTC.

This clonotype came up many times. The V call is TRBV28, the J call TRBJ2-3; no clear D gene. V was trimmed by 3 bases and J by 1 base, leaving 17 bases between them. CDR3 length: 17 residues. Germline V gene sequence: CDR1 MDHEN, CDR2 SYDVKM. CDR3 nucleotide sequence: TGTGCCAGCAGTTTTCGGGTGTACAGACAAGGCACAGATACGCAGTATTTT. This gives the protein CASSFRVYRQGTDTQYF.

This clonotype was observed a handful of times. The chain carries TRBV20-1 and TRBJ2-1; TRBD2 aligns across 12 bases. Germline V gives CDR1 DFQATT, CDR2 SNEGSKA (reference sequence). The J segment lost 7 bases and the V segment lost 2 bases, leaving 6 bases of the junction unmatched. The CDR3 loop spans 15 amino acids. The CDR3 DNA reads TGCAGTGCTAGACTAGCGGGGGGGCCTCGGAATGAGCAGTTCTTC. Its protein is CSARLAGGPRNEQFF.

This clonotype showed up just a few times. The chain couples TRBV12-3 or TRBV12-4 to TRBJ2-2; 12 bases align to TRBD2. This CDR3 has 20 amino acids. Unmatched junction bases numbered 16, after V lost 4 bases and J lost 4 bases. The chain's CDR3 is CASSSQRLAGGSAFTGELFF. CDR3 nucleotide sequence: TGTGCCAGCAGTTCGCAGAGGCTAGCGGGGGGGTCCGCCTTCACCGGGGAGCTGTTTTTT.

The chain combines TRBV21-1 with TRBJ2-7; TRBD1 is the table's D call and was not checked against the DNA. TRBV21-1 is labeled a pseudogene. The CDR3 runs 14 residues. CDR3 region: CASSSRDDPYEQYF. CDR3 DNA: TGTGCCAGCAGCAGCCGGGACGACCCCTACGAGCAGTACTTC.

The chain couples TRBV3-1 to TRBJ2-1; 9 bases agree with TRBD2. The CDR3 is 15 residues long. Per the germline V gene, CDR1 is LGHDT and CDR2 is YNNKEL (reference sequence). Trimming cost V 1 base and J 6 bases; bases outside gene matches: 4. In DNA, the CDR3 is TGTGCCAGCAGCCAAGGGGCGGGGGGGATCAATGAGCAGTTCTTC. As protein: CASSQGAGGINEQFF.

The rearrangement joins TRBV4-3 to TRBJ2-2; TRBD1 matches 8 bases. Germline lookup yields CDR1 LGHNA and CDR2 YSLEER. V shed 4 bases, J shed 1 base, and the junction held 5 bases outside the gene matches. The CDR3 has 16 amino acids. In DNA form, the CDR3 reads TGCGCCAGCAGCCGGCAGGGGGCGGAGAACACCGGGGAGCTGTTTTTT. Protein product: CASSRQGAENTGELFF.